Listed below are T cell receptor beta chains from one sample, sequenced in a study of blood T cell repertoires in COVID-19. TCRdb keeps only in-frame clones here, not all; method: immunoSEQ multiplex PCR. In the table there are about 200,000 clones, around 80% of which are singletons. The sequencing sample was made of peripheral blood. These receptors came from a woman aged 80 or over with acute or convalescent COVID-19. CDR3s include the opening cysteine and the closing phenylalanine or tryptophan. D genes are given only for firm matches. Size tells how often a clone was seen (once, few, many) or the class of an expanded clone, and some rows leave it out.

TRBJ1-2,NA,NA,TRBV6-5,TGTGCCAGCAGTTTTTCAGGGATGGATGGCTACACCTTC,CASSFSGMDGYTF
TRBJ1-5,NA,NA,TRBV3-1/TRBV3-2,TGTGCCAGCGGGGAGGGCAATCAGCCCCAGCATTTT,CASGEGNQPQHF
TRBJ1-4,few,NA,TRBV29-1,TGCAGCGTTGAAGTAGCAGGAGGTGAAAAACTGTTTTTT,CSVEVAGGEKLFF
TRBJ2-2,few,TRBD1,TRBV7-9,TGTGCCAGCAGCTTAGACCCGGGACAGGGGGAGAACACCGGGGAGCTGTTTTTT,CASSLDPGQGENTGELFF
TRBJ1-1,few,NA,TRBV5-6,TGTGCCAGCAGCTACAGCACTGAAGCTTTCTTT,CASSYSTEAFF
TRBJ1-1,NA,NA,TRBV5-8,TGTGCCAGCAGCTTTTCAGAATTCACTGAAGCTTTCTTT,CASSFSEFTEAFF
TRBJ2-2,NA,TRBD1,TRBV7-2,TGTGCCAGCAGCTCGACAGGGGGTAACACCGGGGAGCTGTTTTTT,CASSSTGGNTGELFF
TRBJ2-2,few,NA,TRBV20-1,TGCAGTGCTAGTGTTCAGGTTAACACCGGGGAGCTGTTTTTT,CSASVQVNTGELFF
TRBJ1-6,NA,NA,TRBV6-6,TGTGCCAGCAGTTACTTGGTCACCCCACAAAATTCACCCCTCCACTTT,CASSYLVTPQNSPLHF
TRBJ1-1,NA,NA,TRBV21-1,TGTGAGGGCAAACACAGGGGTATGAGGAACACTGAAGCTTTCTTT,CEGKHRGMRNTEAFF
TRBJ2-2,few,NA,TRBV4-2,TGTGCCAGCAGCCAAGCGGGGTACGCGAACACCGGGGAGCTGTTTTTT,CASSQAGYANTGELFF
TRBJ1-2,once,NA,TRBV18,TGTGCCAGCTCACCAAAAGGAGCTAACTATGGCTACACCTTC,CASSPKGANYGYTF
TRBJ1-2,NA,TRBD1,TRBV24-1,TGTGCCACCAGTGATACCCGTGGGACAGGGAAGTATGGCTACACCTTC,CATSDTRGTGKYGYTF
TRBJ1-2,NA,TRBD1,TRBV27,TGTGCCAGCAGTACCGGGACAGCTACTAACTATGGCTACACCTTC,CASSTGTATNYGYTF
TRBJ2-6,NA,TRBD1,TRBV2,TGTGCCAGCCTCCGGGACAGGGGGGGACCTGGGGCCAACGTCCTGACTTTC,CASLRDRGGPGANVLTF
TRBJ1-2,NA,NA,TRBV6-1,TGTGCCAGCAGTAACACAGGATACTATGGCTACACCTTC,CASSNTGYYGYTF
TRBJ1-1,NA,NA,TRBV6-5,TGTGCCAGCAGGCAGTTTGATGGCACTGAAGCTTTCTTT,CASRQFDGTEAFF
TRBJ2-5,once,TRBD1,TRBV6-2/TRBV6-3,TGTGCCAGCAGTTACGCGGGACAGGGGGCGCTGACCCCACGGGAGACCCAGTACTTC,CASSYAGQGALTPRETQYF
TRBJ1-3,few,TRBD1,TRBV6-5,TGTGCCAGCAGAGACAGGGGGCCTGGAAACACCATATATTTT,CASRDRGPGNTIYF
TRBJ2-7,NA,NA,TRBV19,TGTGCCAGTAGTATAGAATTGAGGGCAACCCTATACTTC,CASSIELRATLYF
TRBJ1-3,NA,NA,TRBV28,TGTGCCAGCAGTTTATTCCGGGACACCTACTCTGGAAACACCATATATTTT,CASSLFRDTYSGNTIYF
TRBJ1-4,NA,TRBD1,TRBV5-4,TGTGCCAGCAGCTTAACCACCGGGACAGGGATTGAAAAACTGTTTTTT,CASSLTTGTGIEKLFF
TRBJ2-2,NA,NA,TRBV7-3,TGTGCCAGCAGCTTAAACCCCGCGGGCTCCGGGGAGCTGTTTTTT,CASSLNPAGSGELFF
TRBJ2-2,NA,NA,TRBV24-1,TGTGCCACCAGTGATTTTCCAGGGAACACCGGGGAGCTGTTTTTT,CATSDFPGNTGELFF
TRBJ1-1,NA,NA,TRBV7-2,TGTGCCACCCGGAGAGAGCTCGGGGGGGGAACTGAAGCTTTCTTT,CATRRELGGGTEAFF
TRBJ2-5,NA,TRBD1,TRBV19,TGTGCCACCCGACAGGGGGGCCAAGAGACCCAGTACTTC,CATRQGGQETQYF
TRBJ2-1,NA,NA,TRBV7-9,TGTGCCAGCAGCTTGGCCAGCTCCTACAATGAGCAGTTCTTC,CASSLASSYNEQFF
TRBJ2-7,NA,TRBD1,TRBV5-1,TGCGCCAGCAGCCCTAGACAGGGAAGCTCCTACGAGCAGTACTTC,CASSPRQGSSYEQYF
TRBJ1-4,few,NA,TRBV3-1/TRBV3-2,TGTGCCAGCAGCCAAACCCCTCCATATCGGGAAAAACTGTTTTTT,CASSQTPPYREKLFF
TRBJ2-3,few,TRBD2,TRBV11-2,TGTGCCAGCAGCCTACTGGCGGGAGCGGATACGCAGTATTTT,CASSLLAGADTQYF
TRBJ1-2,NA,TRBD1,TRBV4-1,TGCGCCAGCAGCCAAATCTGGACAGGGGACAGGGGCTACACCTTC,CASSQIWTGDRGYTF
TRBJ1-2,NA,TRBD1,TRBV7-2,TGTGCCAGCAGCGCCTCGGACAGGCCAACTAGGGGCTACACCTTC,CASSASDRPTRGYTF
TRBJ1-5,once,TRBD1,TRBV5-8,TGTGCCAGCAGCGCCAACAGGGGGTATCAGCCCCAGCATTTT,CASSANRGYQPQHF
TRBJ2-5,once,NA,TRBV5-4,TGTGCCAGCAGCTTGCCAGGAGGAGAAGAGACCCAGTACTTC,CASSLPGGEETQYF
TRBJ2-5,NA,TRBD1,TRBV19,TGTGCCAGTAGGGGACAGGGGCAAGAGACCCAGTACTTC,CASRGQGQETQYF
TRBJ2-5,NA,TRBD1,TRBV11-2,TGTGCCAGCAGCGCCCGGTCAATGACAGGGGCCAACACCCAAGAGACCCAGTACTTC,CASSARSMTGANTQETQYF
TRBJ2-3,NA,TRBD2,TRBV3-1/TRBV3-2,TGTGCCAGCAGCCCAGGGGTAGCGGGGGGTTTAGCAGATACGCAGTATTTT,CASSPGVAGGLADTQYF
TRBJ2-1,NA,NA,TRBV15,TGTGCCACCAGTCCGGTGCCGGGAGCCCCCTACAATGAGCAGTTCTTC,CATSPVPGAPYNEQFF
TRBJ1-1,NA,NA,TRBV7-9,TGTGCCAGCAGCTCGGACACCCTTGAAGCTTTCTTT,CASSSDTLEAFF
TRBJ2-3,NA,TRBD2,TRBV9,TGTGCCAGCAGCACATCAGCGGGGAACACAGATACGCAGTATTTT,CASSTSAGNTDTQYF
TRBJ2-2,NA,NA,TRBV6-4,TGTGCCAGCAGTGGACAAGCGAACACCGGGGAGCTGTTTTTT,CASSGQANTGELFF
TRBJ1-6,NA,NA,TRBV5-4,TGTGCCAGCAGCTTATTAAATTCACCCCTCCACTTT,CASSLLNSPLHF
TRBJ2-1,once,TRBD2,TRBV6-5,TGTGCCAGCACCCTAGCGGTTTTGGAAGGAGAGCAGTTCTTC,CASTLAVLEGEQFF
TRBJ2-7,NA,TRBD1,TRBV4-1,TGCGCCAGCAGCCAAATTGACAGGGCTTACAACGAGCAGTACTTC,CASSQIDRAYNEQYF
TRBJ2-7,NA,TRBD1,TRBV5-6,TGTGCCAGCAGCTATGACAGGGCCTACGAGCAGTACTTC,CASSYDRAYEQYF
TRBJ2-1,few,NA,TRBV2,TGTGCCAGCTGCGACCGGGTCTCCTACAATGAGCAGTTCTTC,CASCDRVSYNEQFF
TRBJ2-3,NA,NA,TRBV21-1,TGTGCCAGCAGCCCCGGGAGGGACAGGGGGCCGCACACCTCCCCAGATACGCAGTATTTT,CASSPGRDRGPHTSPDTQYF
TRBJ2-1,NA,TRBD2,TRBV3-1/TRBV3-2,TGTGCCAGCAGCCAAGGGAACAGCGGGGGTGAGCAGTTCTTC,CASSQGNSGGEQFF
TRBJ2-1,once,TRBD2,TRBV19,TGTGCCAGTAGTGCCAGGACTAGCTCCTACAATGAGCAGTTCTTC,CASSARTSSYNEQFF
TRBJ2-1,NA,TRBD1,TRBV6-5,TGTGCCAGCCTGATGGGACAGGGTGGTTACAATGAGCAGTTCTTC,CASLMGQGGYNEQFF